Listed below are T cell receptor beta chains from one sample, sequenced in a study of blood T cell repertoires in COVID-19. Here immunoSEQ multiplex PCR was the method, and the copy in TCRdb shows in-frame clones only, minus some. The sample lists a few hundred thousand clones; about 80% were seen once. What was sequenced was peripheral blood. The receptors were sampled from a woman aged 55-70 years with acute or convalescent COVID-19. CDR3s include the opening cysteine and the closing phenylalanine or tryptophan. The order of the fields is CDR3 protein, CDR3 DNA, J gene, clone size, CDR3 length, D gene, V gene. D genes are given only for firm matches. Clone size, where shown, is once, few, many, or a class for clones that have expanded.

CDR3: CASSPVRGTEAFF
DNA: TGCGCCAGCAGCCCCGTTAGGGGTACTGAAGCTTTCTTT
J: TRBJ1-1
size: NA
length: 13
D: NA
V: TRBV5-1

CDR3: CASSPSGDGYGYTF
DNA: TGTGCCAGCTCACCTTCCGGAGACGGCTATGGCTACACCTTC
J: TRBJ1-2
size: once
length: 14
D: NA
V: TRBV18

CDR3: CASSSRTGPRDTQYF
DNA: TGCGCCAGCAGCTCAAGGACAGGGCCAAGAGATACGCAGTATTTT
J: TRBJ2-3
size: NA
length: 15
D: TRBD1
V: TRBV5-1

CDR3: CASSYDTGTGAFYGYTF
DNA: TGTGCCAGCAGTTACGATACTGGGACAGGGGCGTTCTATGGCTACACCTTC
J: TRBJ1-2
size: NA
length: 17
D: TRBD1
V: TRBV7-9

CDR3: CASSLGLAVNTGELFF
DNA: TGTGCCAGCAGCTTAGGACTAGCGGTAAACACCGGGGAGCTGTTTTTT
J: TRBJ2-2
size: few
length: 16
D: TRBD2
V: TRBV11-2

CDR3: CASGRELANTGELFF
DNA: TGTGCCAGCGGAAGGGAACTAGCGAACACCGGGGAGCTGTTTTTT
J: TRBJ2-2
size: NA
length: 15
D: NA
V: TRBV9

CDR3: CAISEGAGYGYTF
DNA: TGTGCCATCAGTGAGGGGGCAGGCTATGGCTACACCTTC
J: TRBJ1-2
size: NA
length: 13
D: NA
V: TRBV10-3

CDR3: CASSQLGGAGELFF
DNA: TGTGCCAGCAGCCAACTCGGGGGGGCCGGGGAGCTGTTTTTT
J: TRBJ2-2
size: NA
length: 14
D: TRBD2
V: TRBV3-1/TRBV3-2

CDR3: CASSFFREETQYF
DNA: TGTGCCAGCAGCTTTTTCCGGGAAGAGACCCAGTACTTC
J: TRBJ2-5
size: NA
length: 13
D: NA
V: TRBV7-8

CDR3: CASGGTGGTEAFF
DNA: TGCGCCAGCGGAGGGACAGGGGGAACTGAAGCTTTCTTT
J: TRBJ1-1
size: NA
length: 13
D: TRBD1
V: TRBV4-1

CDR3: CASSEVPGATEAFF
DNA: TGTGCCAGCAGTGAAGTCCCAGGGGCCACTGAAGCTTTCTTT
J: TRBJ1-1
size: NA
length: 14
D: NA
V: TRBV2